These T cell receptor beta chains were read from a single sample in a study of blood T cell repertoires in COVID-19. Clones were sequenced by immunoSEQ multiplex PCR, and TCRdb holds only the in-frame ones, with some missing. The profile shows about 380,000 clones, 88% of them singletons. The sequenced sample was PBMCs or T cells enriched from blood (not recorded which). These receptors were taken from a woman between 18 and 29 years old who had recovered from COVID-19. Both conserved end residues are part of each CDR3. A D gene is named only where the DNA matches it firmly. Clone size is not always given. Where it is, it says once, few, many or a class for expanded clones.

CDR3aa	CDR3nt	len	d_gene	j_gene	abundance	v_gene
CASSFSGSNYGYTF	TGTGCCAGCAGCTTCTCCGGGTCTAACTATGGCTACACCTTC	14	-	TRBJ1-2	-	TRBV5-6
CASSLEGDRGGNTIYF	TGTGCCAGCAGCTTGGAAGGGGACAGGGGCGGAAACACCATATATTTT	16	TRBD1	TRBJ1-3	once	TRBV5-4
CASSATGYNEQFF	TGTGCCAGCAGCGCCACAGGGTACAATGAGCAGTTCTTC	13	-	TRBJ2-1	-	TRBV7-2
CASGQGYEQYF	TGTGCCAGCGGACAGGGGTACGAGCAGTACTTC	11	TRBD1	TRBJ2-7	-	TRBV28
CASSPRTANYGYTF	TGTGCCAGCAGTCCCAGGACAGCCAACTATGGCTACACCTTC	14	-	TRBJ1-2	-	TRBV27
CASTIGLEWSETQYF	TGTGCCAGCACCATTGGACTAGAGTGGTCCGAGACCCAGTACTTC	15	TRBD2	TRBJ2-5	-	TRBV3-1/TRBV3-2
CASSRGQGSEKLFF	TGTGCCAGCAGCCGGGGACAGGGGAGTGAAAAACTGTTTTTT	14	TRBD1	TRBJ1-4	once	TRBV7-9
CASSLEWRDTQYF	TGTGCCAGCAGCTTAGAGTGGAGAGATACGCAGTATTTT	13	-	TRBJ2-3	-	TRBV11-1
CASSLRQDFINSSYNEQFF	TGTGCCAGCAGCTTAAGACAGGACTTTATAAACAGCTCCTACAATGAGCAGTTCTTC	19	-	TRBJ2-1	-	TRBV6-6
CASSPVDSENYGYTF	TGTGCCAGCTCACCAGTTGACAGCGAGAACTATGGCTACACCTTC	15	-	TRBJ1-2	-	TRBV18
CASSSEKGLAGGVDTQYF	TGCGCCAGCAGCTCCGAAAAGGGACTAGCGGGGGGCGTGGATACGCAGTATTTT	18	TRBD2	TRBJ2-3	-	TRBV5-1
CASNTGLRDEKLFF	TGCGCCAGCAACACAGGGCTCCGGGATGAAAAACTGTTTTTT	14	-	TRBJ1-4	once	TRBV5-1
CASSEGTANYGYTF	TGTGCCAGCAGTGAAGGGACAGCAAACTATGGCTACACCTTC	14	-	TRBJ1-2	once	TRBV6-1
CASSDSMRETQYF	TGTGCCAGCAGTGATTCAATGAGAGAGACCCAGTACTTC	13	-	TRBJ2-5	-	TRBV2
CASSPRGTGAYGYTF	TGTGCCAGCTCACCCCGAGGGACAGGTGCTTATGGCTACACCTTC	15	TRBD1	TRBJ1-2	-	TRBV18
CASSYEFRSALHF	TGTGCCAGCAGTTACGAATTTCGGTCGGCCCTCCACTTT	13	-	TRBJ1-6	-	TRBV6-5
CASSQEWQGSSYEQYF	TGTGCCAGCAGCCAAGAGTGGCAGGGAAGTTCCTACGAGCAGTACTTC	16	-	TRBJ2-7	once	TRBV3-1/TRBV3-2
CASSLEAGGDQETQYF	TGTGCCAGCAGCTTAGAGGCGGGGGGCGACCAAGAGACCCAGTACTTC	16	TRBD2	TRBJ2-5	-	TRBV7-9
CASSGQGFTEAFF	TGTGCCAGCAGCGGACAGGGTTTTACTGAAGCTTTCTTT	13	TRBD1	TRBJ1-1	-	TRBV4-2
CASSPRTEAFF	TGTGCCAGCAGCCCCCGCACTGAAGCTTTCTTT	11	-	TRBJ1-1	-	TRBV7-9
CASSIGFGGNQPQHF	TGTGCCAGTAGTATCGGGTTCGGAGGCAATCAGCCCCAGCATTTT	15	-	TRBJ1-5	once	TRBV19
CASSLLRDGSSYEQYF	TGTGCCAGCAGCTTACTCCGGGACGGGAGCTCCTACGAGCAGTACTTC	16	-	TRBJ2-7	-	TRBV7-9
CASSLSTGELFF	TGTGCCAGCAGCTTGAGCACCGGGGAGCTGTTTTTT	12	-	TRBJ2-2	-	TRBV7-2
CASCHSTDTQYF	TGCGCCAGCTGCCACTCCACAGATACGCAGTATTTT	12	-	TRBJ2-3	-	TRBV5-1
CASSFISYEQYF	TGTGCCAGCAGTTTCATCAGCTACGAGCAGTACTTC	12	-	TRBJ2-7	once	TRBV12-3/TRBV12-4
CASSGSLTGKGQPQHF	TGTGCCAGCAGTGGCTCCCTTACAGGGAAAGGTCAGCCCCAGCATTTT	16	-	TRBJ1-5	-	TRBV6-1
CARGPGTGTFPTGYTF	TGTGCCAGGGGCCCCGGGACAGGGACCTTCCCTACTGGCTACACCTTC	16	TRBD1	TRBJ1-2	-	TRBV2
CASSQGAAAEAFF	TGCGCCAGCAGCCAAGGGGCAGCAGCCGAAGCTTTCTTT	13	-	TRBJ1-1	-	TRBV4-1
CASSSPQGGTDTQYF	TGTGCCAGCAGTTCCCCCCAAGGGGGCACAGATACGCAGTATTTT	15	-	TRBJ2-3	-	TRBV27
CASSLVGEYQETQYF	TGTGCCAGCAGCTTAGTGGGAGAGTACCAAGAGACCCAGTACTTC	15	-	TRBJ2-5	-	TRBV7-9
CASSPSTSGPGNEQFF	TGTGCCAGCAGCCCGTCGACTAGCGGGCCGGGGAATGAGCAGTTCTTC	16	TRBD2	TRBJ2-1	-	TRBV7-3
CATLETGTNTGELFF	TGTGCCACCCTCGAGACAGGGACTAACACCGGGGAGCTGTTTTTT	15	-	TRBJ2-2	-	TRBV27
CASSPAGQNYGYTF	TGTGCCAGTAGTCCTGCGGGACAGAACTATGGCTACACCTTC	14	TRBD1	TRBJ1-2	-	TRBV19
CASSSGPSSYEQYF	TGTGCCAGCAGTTCGGGTCCTAGCTCCTACGAGCAGTACTTC	14	-	TRBJ2-7	-	TRBV27
CAWREVRGYTF	TGTGCCTGGAGAGAGGTGCGGGGCTACACCTTC	11	-	TRBJ1-2	-	TRBV30